Included here is one T cell receptor (beta chain) sequence, with context. The antigen is not known. Germline CDR1 and CDR2: SGHRS and YFSETQ. The CDR3 has 11 residues. V was trimmed by 3 bases and J by 7 bases, leaving 7 bases between them. This entry comes from a study of T cell responses to AZD1222 COVID-19 vaccine. The wider study: The study pooled second doses at about 4 or about 12 weeks.

General study results and limits: Increases in Spike-specific TCR breadth and depth were seen after two AZD1222 doses. No day 14 peak samples; only post-peak repertoires were characterized.

Generated by immunoSEQ multiplex PCR, the TCRdb table keeps only in-frame clones and is missing some. This table has around 150,000 clones, 90% appearing once. The receptor comes from an adult in good health. The sequenced sample was peripheral blood, obtained on day 0 of AZD1222 vaccination. This chain links TRBV5-1 with TRBJ1-1, with D uncertain. CDR3 region: CASSSTGEAFF. DNA for the CDR3: TGCGCCAGCAGCTCCACCGGTGAAGCTTTCTTT.